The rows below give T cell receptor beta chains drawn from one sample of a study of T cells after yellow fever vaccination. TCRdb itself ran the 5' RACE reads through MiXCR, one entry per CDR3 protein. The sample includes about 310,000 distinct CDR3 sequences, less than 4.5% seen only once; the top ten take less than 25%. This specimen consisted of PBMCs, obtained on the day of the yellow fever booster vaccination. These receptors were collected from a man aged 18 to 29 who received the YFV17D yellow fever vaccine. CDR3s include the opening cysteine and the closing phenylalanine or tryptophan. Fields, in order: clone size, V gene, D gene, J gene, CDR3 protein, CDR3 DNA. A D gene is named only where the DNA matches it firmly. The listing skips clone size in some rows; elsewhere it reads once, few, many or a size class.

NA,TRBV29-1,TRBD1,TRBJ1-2,CSVEDGRQGNAYGYTF,TGCAGCGTTGAAGACGGAAGACAGGGAAATGCCTATGGCTACACCTTC
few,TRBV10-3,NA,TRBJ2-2,CAISGLGTNTGELFF,TGTGCCATCAGCGGTCTCGGGACCAACACCGGGGAGCTGTTTTTT
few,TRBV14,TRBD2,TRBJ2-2,CASSHLAGTDGELFF,TGTGCCAGCAGCCACCTAGCGGGCACCGACGGGGAGCTGTTTTTT
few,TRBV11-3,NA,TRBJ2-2,CASSRTVGGELFF,TGTGCCAGCAGCCGAACTGTGGGCGGGGAGCTGTTTTTT
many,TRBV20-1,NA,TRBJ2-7,CSARISEPYEQYF,TGCAGTGCTAGAATATCTGAGCCCTACGAGCAGTACTTC
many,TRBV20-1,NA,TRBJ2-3,CSAREGPVRDTQYF,TGCAGTGCTAGAGAGGGACCGGTAAGGGATACGCAGTATTTT
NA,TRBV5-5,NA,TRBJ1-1,CASSFTGNRPEAFF,TGTGCCAGCAGCTTTACAGGGAATAGGCCTGAAGCTTTCTTT
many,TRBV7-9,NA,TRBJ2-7,CASSLRERYEQYF,TGTGCCAGCAGCTTACGGGAGCGCTACGAGCAGTACTTC
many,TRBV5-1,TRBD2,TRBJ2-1,CASSLVRRGGDEQFF,TGCGCCAGCAGCTTGGTTCGGCGGGGGGGCGATGAGCAGTTCTTC
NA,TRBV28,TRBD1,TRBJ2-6,CASAGQGFSGANVLTF,TGTGCCAGCGCGGGACAGGGGTTCTCTGGGGCCAACGTCCTGACTTTC
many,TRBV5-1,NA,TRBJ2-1,CASSLRWAPYNEQFF,TGCGCCAGCAGCTTGAGGTGGGCCCCCTACAATGAGCAGTTCTTC
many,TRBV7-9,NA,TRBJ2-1,CASSFRGMVYNEQFF,TGTGCCAGCAGCTTCCGGGGGATGGTCTACAATGAGCAGTTCTTC
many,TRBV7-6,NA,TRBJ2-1,CASSLVGPEQFF,TGTGCCAGCAGCTTAGTTGGCCCTGAGCAGTTCTTC
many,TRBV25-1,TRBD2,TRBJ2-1,CASSGVGSLAEQFF,TGTGCCAGCAGTGGGGTGGGGTCACTAGCGGAGCAGTTCTTC
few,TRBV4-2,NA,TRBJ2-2,CASSLGSGAWTGELFF,TGTGCCAGCAGCCTAGGTTCGGGTGCGTGGACCGGGGAGCTGTTTTTT
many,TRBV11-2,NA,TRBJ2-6,CASSLDEGDGANVLTF,TGTGCCAGCAGCTTAGATGAAGGGGACGGGGCCAACGTCCTGACTTTC
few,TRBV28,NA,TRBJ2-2,CASSLGWGHGGTGELFF,TGTGCCAGCAGTTTAGGGTGGGGGCACGGCGGCACCGGGGAGCTGTTTTTT
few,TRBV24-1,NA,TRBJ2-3,CATRPGSPTDTQYF,TGTGCCACCAGGCCGGGATCCCCCACAGATACGCAGTATTTT
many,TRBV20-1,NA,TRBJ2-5,CSAAGGQYF,TGCAGTGCTGCCGGGGGCCAGTACTTC
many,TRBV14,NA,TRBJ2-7,CASSQFGTGSYEQYF,TGTGCCAGCAGCCAATTTGGGACTGGTTCCTACGAGCAGTACTTC
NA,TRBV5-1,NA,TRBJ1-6,CASSDQVEAPLHF,TGCGCCAGCAGCGATCAAGTCGAAGCACCCCTCCACTTT
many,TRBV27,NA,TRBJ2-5,CASSLARGSQETQYF,TGTGCCAGCAGTCTAGCTCGGGGGAGCCAAGAGACCCAGTACTTC
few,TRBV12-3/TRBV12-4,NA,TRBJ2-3,CASSFPWGSTDTQYF,TGTGCCAGCAGTTTTCCTTGGGGGAGCACAGATACGCAGTATTTT
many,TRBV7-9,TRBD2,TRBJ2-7,CASSRSGGAYEQYF,TGTGCCAGCAGCCGAAGCGGGGGGGCCTACGAGCAGTACTTC
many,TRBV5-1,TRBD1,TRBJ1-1,CASSSGTEGTEAFF,TGCGCCAGCAGCTCCGGGACAGAGGGGACTGAAGCTTTCTTT
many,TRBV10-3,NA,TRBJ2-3,CAISRGQGMTDTQYF,TGTGCCATCAGTCGGGGGCAGGGGATGACAGATACGCAGTATTTT
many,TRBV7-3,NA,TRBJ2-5,CASSLSVGHGQETQYF,TGTGCCAGCAGCTTAAGTGTGGGACATGGCCAAGAGACCCAGTACTTC
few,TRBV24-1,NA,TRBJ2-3,CATSDAEWDTQYF,TGTGCCACCAGTGATGCCGAATGGGATACGCAGTATTTT
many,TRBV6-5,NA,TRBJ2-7,CASSYSIPDSSSYEQYF,TGTGCCAGCAGTTACTCGATCCCGGACAGCTCTTCCTACGAGCAGTACTTC
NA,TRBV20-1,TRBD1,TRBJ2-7,CSARETGTGGSYEQYF,TGCAGTGCTAGGGAAACCGGGACAGGGGGCTCCTACGAGCAGTACTTC
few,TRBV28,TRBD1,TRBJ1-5,CASRTGTELSKQPQHF,TGTGCCAGCAGGACCGGGACAGAATTGTCCAAACAGCCCCAGCATTTT
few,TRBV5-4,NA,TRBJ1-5,CASSVRGQPQHF,TGTGCCAGCAGCGTAAGGGGTCAGCCCCAGCATTTT
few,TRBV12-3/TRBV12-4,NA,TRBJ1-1,CASSLIWGMNTEAFF,TGTGCCAGCAGTTTGATATGGGGCATGAACACTGAAGCTTTCTTT
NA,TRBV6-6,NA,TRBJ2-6,CASSRVSGPESGANVLTF,TGTGCCAGCAGTCGTGTCTCGGGTCCGGAGTCTGGGGCCAACGTCCTGACTTTC
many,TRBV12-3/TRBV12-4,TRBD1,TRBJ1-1,CASSSRDRGTEAFF,TGTGCCAGCAGTTCGCGGGACAGGGGCACTGAAGCTTTCTTT
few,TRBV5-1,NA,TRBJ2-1,CASSLVAEAEQFF,TGCGCCAGCAGCTTGGTCGCGGAGGCTGAGCAGTTCTTC
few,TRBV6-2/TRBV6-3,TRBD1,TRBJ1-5,CASSPQTGGIEPQHF,TGTGCCAGCAGTCCACAAACAGGGGGAATAGAGCCCCAGCATTTT
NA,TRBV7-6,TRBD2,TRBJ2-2,CASSSRTSPGELFF,TGTGCCAGCAGCTCCCGGACTAGCCCCGGGGAGCTGTTTTTT
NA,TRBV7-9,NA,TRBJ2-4,CASSHGDGASKNIQYF,TGTGCCAGCAGCCATGGGGATGGGGCATCCAAAAACATTCAGTACTTC
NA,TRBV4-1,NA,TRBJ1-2,CASSQASGTRIPYGYTF,TGCGCCAGCAGCCAAGCTTCCGGGACGAGGATCCCCTATGGCTACACCTTC
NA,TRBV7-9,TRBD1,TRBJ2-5,CASSKGQAGKTQYF,TGTGCCAGCAGCAAAGGACAGGCCGGGAAGACCCAGTACTTC
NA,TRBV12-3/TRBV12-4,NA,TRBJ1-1,CVSSNRVYTEAFF,TGTGTCAGCAGTAACAGGGTCTACACTGAAGCTTTCTTT
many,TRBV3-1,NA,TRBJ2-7,CASSPPSGYEQYF,TGTGCCAGCAGCCCCCCCTCGGGGTACGAGCAGTACTTC
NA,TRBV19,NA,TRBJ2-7,CASSWTLSFYYEQYF,TGTGCCAGTAGCTGGACCCTCAGCTTCTACTACGAGCAGTACTTC
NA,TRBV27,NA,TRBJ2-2,CASSSYPGELFF,TGTGCCAGCAGTAGCTATCCCGGGGAGCTGTTTTTT
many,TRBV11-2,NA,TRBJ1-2,CASTEGPANYGYTF,TGTGCCAGCACGGAGGGTCCGGCTAACTATGGCTACACCTTC
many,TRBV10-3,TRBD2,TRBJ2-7,CAISVTSGPSYEQYF,TGTGCCATCAGTGTGACTAGCGGGCCCTCCTACGAGCAGTACTTC
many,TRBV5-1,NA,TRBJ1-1,CASDLISPSTEAFF,TGCGCCAGCGATCTCATAAGTCCCAGCACTGAAGCTTTCTTT
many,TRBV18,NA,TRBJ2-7,CASSPPKSSDRGTLYEQYF,TGTGCCAGCTCACCACCTAAAAGCTCGGACAGAGGGACCCTCTACGAGCAGTACTTC
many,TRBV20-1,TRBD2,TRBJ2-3,CSASGTSGSTDTQYF,TGCAGTGCGTCCGGGACTAGCGGTAGCACAGATACGCAGTATTTT
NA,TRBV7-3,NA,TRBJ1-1,CASSPKGQNTEAFF,TGTGCCAGCAGCCCGAAGGGCCAGAACACTGAAGCTTTCTTT
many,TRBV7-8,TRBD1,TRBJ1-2,CASSLAWDRGGYGYTF,TGTGCCAGCAGCTTAGCGTGGGACAGGGGGGGGTATGGCTACACCTTC
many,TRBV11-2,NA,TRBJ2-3,CASSLYRPPDTQYF,TGTGCCAGCAGCTTATACAGACCCCCCGATACGCAGTATTTT
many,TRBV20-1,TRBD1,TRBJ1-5,CSARDLGDSNQPQHF,TGCAGTGCTAGAGATCTGGGGGACAGTAATCAGCCCCAGCATTTT
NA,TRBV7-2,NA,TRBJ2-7,CASSLFTQSNSYEQYF,TGTGCCAGCAGCTTGTTCACGCAGAGTAACTCCTACGAGCAGTACTTC
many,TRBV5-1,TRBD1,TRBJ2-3,CASSTGTGYTDTQYF,TGCGCCAGCAGCACAGGGACAGGCTACACAGATACGCAGTATTTT
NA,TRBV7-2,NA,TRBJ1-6,CASSLFIGGGGGPLHF,TGTGCCAGCAGCCTGTTTATCGGAGGCGGCGGGGGACCCCTCCACTTT
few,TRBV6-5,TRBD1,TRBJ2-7,CATEAGQGVIYEQYF,TGTGCCACCGAGGCGGGACAGGGGGTCATCTACGAGCAGTACTTC
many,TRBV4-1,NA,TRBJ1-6,CASSPGSEPYNSPLHF,TGCGCCAGCAGCCCCGGGAGTGAGCCCTATAATTCACCCCTCCACTTT